This T cell receptor (beta chain) was captured in a study of cytomegalovirus exposure and HLA in healthy donors (dated 2017 in TCRdb). With regard to the full study: In an earlier analysis of 587 of the donors, under 300 Gb of sequence data and 100 million or so unique TCR beta sequences from about 179 million T cells were reported. About 310 gigabases of sequencing data and roughly 90 million unique TCR sequences were included in an early release covering about 700 HLA-typed donors. Of the 300 to 500 genotyped donors, more than 75% were placed in the genetic ancestry cluster associated with self-reported Caucasian donors. The study aimed to test whether cataloging public T cell receptors could reveal signatures of past pathogen exposure. The study profiled the T cell repertoires of about 640 subjects by immunosequencing and related them to cytomegalovirus serostatus. Besides the first cohort of 666 subjects, a separate validation cohort made up of 120 different subjects was used. The study combined high-throughput TCR immunosequencing, statistical association of individual TCRs with disease status, and machine learning to predict cytomegalovirus infection status. A later analysis re-analyzed previously published TCR beta repertoires from approximately 670 donors and added high-resolution HLA genotyping to study TCR occurrence patterns. Rather than drawing on any new phenotypic data, the later analysis identified candidate immune exposures from TCR beta sequences and the way those sequences occurred across donors. In an earlier analysis of about 590 of the donors, high-throughput TCR beta sequencing was used to judge whether each TCR beta V gene segment behaved as functional or pseudogenic. Donor age, sex, ethnicity and CMV serostatus were compiled together with the repertoire data. A later genetic analysis used genome-wide SNP genotypes for 398 of the 666 donors, treating that subset as a discovery cohort. Every repertoire in the discovery cohort had been generated on one and the same sequencing platform. HLA typing covered class I and class II loci at four-digit resolution. The number of donors typed differed by locus, with 629-630 for A, B, C, DRB1 and DQB1, more than 500 for DQA1, approximately 580 for DPA1, and around 450 for DPB1. Several DR-DQ haplotypes were handled as single units for association and clustering, since linkage in the cohort was strong. Across 300 to 500 genotyped donors of the cohort, an average of about 240,000 unique TCR beta nucleotide sequences per donor were sequenced, and 15% to 20% of those sequences were non-productive.

The CDR3, from cysteine to phenylalanine, totals 15 residues. Of the read, only the CDR3 DNA is kept; its 45 bases are in frame from base 1. Trimming takes 7 bases off V and 4 bases off J; junction bases not matched to a gene: 12. CDR1 and CDR2, looked up from the germline V gene, are SQVTM and ANQGSEA. Library construction relied on the immunoSEQ multiplex PCR assay. The multiplex PCR relied on a mix of 60 forward primers for TCR Vbeta segments and 13 reverse primers for TCR Jbeta segments. Amplification of the CDR3 region of rearranged TCR beta genes was performed with a multiplex PCR assay on genomic DNA. The Illumina HiSeq System was used to sequence the amplified TCR beta libraries as 87-base-pair reads. The original methods were these. A later analysis counted about 82 million unique TCR beta chains across the 690 or so repertoires, and roughly 10 million of these chains were shared by at least two donors. Raw reads were error-corrected and collapsed into unique sequences by a nearest-neighbor algorithm in which closely related sequences were merged to remove PCR and sequencing errors. CDR3 sequences were aligned to IMGT reference sequences to assign V, D and J gene segments. For a sequence to be retained, a match of at least six nucleotides was required to both a V gene segment and a J gene segment. Rearrangements were called productive when the CDR3 lacked stop codons and stayed in frame with V and J; all others were non-productive. Following IMGT convention, CDR3 was defined as the stretch from the second conserved V-encoded cysteine up to the conserved J-encoded phenylalanine. In an earlier analysis of just under 600 of the donors, sequences lacking an unambiguous match to a single V gene segment were excluded. An earlier analysis of 450 to 650 of the donors called V segments functional above 56.7% productive rearrangements and segregating when the between-donor standard deviation exceeded 5%. A statistical classification framework was developed to diagnose cytomegalovirus status using the catalog of TCR beta chain sequences. A later analysis assigned V and J genes by comparing TCR nucleotide sequences with IMGT/GENE-DB human TR gene sequences. A later analysis assigned CDR3 sequences and most-parsimonious VDJ recombination scenarios with the TCRdist pipeline. In a later analysis, each TCR beta chain was defined by its CDR3 amino acid sequence together with its V-gene family, and reads without a unique V-gene family were excluded. In a later analysis, fewer than 600 highly shared, low-generation-probability nucleotide sequences were removed to address suspected cross-contamination and a sequencing artifact. In a later analysis, a clonal expansion index was calculated for each public chain from normalized within-repertoire ranks of inferred template counts. In a later analysis, generation probabilities were computed with a VDJ recombination model fitted to out-of-frame rearrangements, and the resulting probabilities were checked against IGoR. In a later analysis, hypergeometric tests were used to score TCR-TCR, TCR-HLA and TCR-CMV co-occurrence, with a repertoire-size bias correction applied to TCR pairs. In a later analysis, false discovery rates were estimated by permuting HLA or CMV assignments 20 times. In a later analysis, co-occurring TCRs were grouped using DBSCAN, and TCRdist sequence similarity was added for clustering within HLA-allele-positive subsets. Co-occurrence clustering excluded repertoires with fewer than 30,000 or more than 120,000 public chains, plus five with anomalous nucleotide sharing. TCRdb provides this immuneACCESS table in a form limited to in-frame rearrangements. Some clones are lacking; in checked studies, under half of them reflect an unresolved V gene, and why the rest are absent is not known. Clone size and the V and J calls come from that table; the DNA yielded D and trimming. This sample is represented by about 160,000 clones; approximately 80% of them were singletons. Of the sample, about 1.3% falls within the top ten clones.

The cohort was made up of 500 to 850 healthy bone marrow donors. Cohort members were all nominally healthy when sampled, although unrecorded immune exposures were likely present. The donor tested CMV seronegative, placing the donor among the 350 or so seronegative members of the cohort. A peripheral blood sample was provided by each donor, and peripheral blood mononuclear cells were used for TCR beta sequencing. The Qiagen DNeasy Blood Extraction Kit was used to extract genomic DNA from the blood cell samples. On this clone: The antigen this receptor binds is unknown. Nothing much larger sits one base from this clone, and base qualities are not available.

What the study reported, not specific to this receptor: According to a later analysis, most CMV-associated TCR beta chains appeared to be HLA-restricted, and the HLA associations seemed to be driven largely by CMV exposure. In both the original and validation cohorts, the classifier was reported to diagnose cytomegalovirus status with high specificity and sensitivity. HLA typing was unavailable for some donors at each locus, so association tests used only the typed subset. In vitro tests confirmed that a few of the cytomegalovirus-associated TCR beta chains recognize cytomegalovirus antigens. Several of the top co-occurrence clusters appeared to be linked to parvovirus B19, influenza, CMV and Epstein-Barr virus, according to a later analysis. Specific HLA alleles were associated with more than 15,000 TCR beta sequences at a false discovery rate of 0.05 in a later analysis. Linkage disequilibrium might explain the correlated functional status among segregating V segments, but an unknown experimental factor could not be excluded. Across donors, most TCR sequences were observed very rarely, whereas some public TCRs were present in many individuals. The cohort was sequenced for TCR beta chains only, and without alpha or paired-chain data the features that could be detected were limited. A total of fewer than 200 TCR beta chains were listed by the study as associated with cytomegalovirus. Strong co-occurrence of HLA alleles, especially DR and DQ, made assigning TCR associations to individual alleles difficult. For the cohort, immune exposure information was limited to CMV serostatus. Presence/absence analyses assumed roughly uniform sequencing depth across donors, an assumption that may not hold. The sequencing pipeline was judged likely to have produced a cluster of highly shared sequence variants as a technical artifact. In an earlier analysis of several hundred of the donors, most TCR beta V segments were observed in productive rearrangements about 87% or about 30% of the time, broadly matching IMGT annotations. A later analysis found that HLA-associated TCR beta chains were more clonally expanded and had lower generation probabilities than equally common non-associated chains. The earlier analysis of a few hundred of the donors excluded over 15 rarely observed V segments, including chromosome 9 orphons, because counts were too low. Because the 87-base-pair reads could not distinguish some IMGT-functional V segments, including TRBV6-2 and TRBV6-3, those segments were excluded. V-gene and J-gene trimming of TCR beta chains was associated with a missense DCLRE1C variant in a later genetic analysis, and the association was replicated in an independent cohort. In a later genetic analysis, fewer N-insertions in productive TCRs were reported among donors in an Asian-associated ancestry cluster than the approximately 630-donor mean. It was suggested by the authors that the approach could potentially be generalized to other disease states and immunological phenotypes. A further reported finding was that TCR beta sequences accurately predicted the HLA-A and HLA-B alleles for most subjects in the first cohort. In a later analysis, the rate of TCR association differed among HLA loci, with DRB1 alleles having the most associated TCRs and HLA-C alleles having the fewest.

The chain joins TRBV29-1 to TRBJ2-2, with 7 bases matching TRBD1. The sequenced material came from PBMCs. This TCR was recovered from a man aged 25 to 40 in good health and CMV-seronegative. Here is the DNA: TGCAGCGCCATCGGCGGGTACAGGGGCACCGGGGAGCTGTTTTTT. Its protein is CSAIGGYRGTGELFF.